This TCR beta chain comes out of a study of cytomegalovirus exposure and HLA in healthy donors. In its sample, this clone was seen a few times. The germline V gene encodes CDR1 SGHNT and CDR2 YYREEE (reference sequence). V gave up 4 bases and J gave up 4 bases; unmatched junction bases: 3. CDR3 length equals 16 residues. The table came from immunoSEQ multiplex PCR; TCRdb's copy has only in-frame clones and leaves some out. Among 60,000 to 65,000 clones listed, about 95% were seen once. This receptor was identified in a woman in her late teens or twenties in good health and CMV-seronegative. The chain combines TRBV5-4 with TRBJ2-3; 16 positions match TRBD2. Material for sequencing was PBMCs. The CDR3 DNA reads TGTGCCAGCAGCCCGGGACTAGCGGGAGGGCCAGATACGCAGTATTTT. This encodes CASSPGLAGGPDTQYF.